These T cell receptor beta chains were read from a single sample in a study of shared clonotypes between healthy human individuals. Produced via immunoSEQ multiplex PCR; TCRdb's table is partial and in-frame only. This table holds more than 1,200,000 clones, approximately 98.5% found once. Sequenced input: naive CD4+ T cells sorted from blood. These receptor sequences come from a man younger than 45 in good health. Both conserved end residues are part of each CDR3. A D gene is named only where the DNA matches it firmly. Clone size is given for some rows only: seen once, a few or many times, or a class if the clone is expanded.

clone size,D gene,V gene,J gene,CDR3 DNA,CDR3 protein
-,-,TRBV7-2,TRBJ2-2,TGTGCCAGCAGCTCGGGTGGGACAATTCCCGGGGAGCTGTTTTTT,CASSSGGTIPGELFF
-,TRBD1,TRBV5-6,TRBJ2-7,TGTGCCAGCAGCTTCACAGGGGGCCGGGGCGAGCAGTACTTC,CASSFTGGRGEQYF
-,-,TRBV4-2,TRBJ2-7,TGTGCCAGCAGCCAAGATGATAGAGGGAGGTCCTACGAGCAGTACTTC,CASSQDDRGRSYEQYF
-,-,TRBV10-3,TRBJ2-3,TGTGCCATCAGTGAGCAGTTCGTAGATACGCAGTATTTT,CAISEQFVDTQYF
-,-,TRBV2,TRBJ2-7,TGTGCCAGCAGCTTGACGGGGGAGCAGTACTTC,CASSLTGEQYF
-,-,TRBV28,TRBJ1-2,TGTGCCAGCAGGACCGCGGCAGGGAACTATGGCTACACCTTC,CASRTAAGNYGYTF
-,-,TRBV6-5,TRBJ2-3,TGTGCCAGCAGTTACTCCGGGGTGGCGGATACGCAGTATTTT,CASSYSGVADTQYF
-,-,TRBV5-1,TRBJ2-7,TGCGCCAGCAGCAACTCCTACGAGCAGTACTTC,CASSNSYEQYF
-,TRBD2,TRBV7-8,TRBJ2-1,TGTGCCAGCAGCTCCTTTAGCGGGAGGGCGGGTGAGCAGTTCTTC,CASSSFSGRAGEQFF
-,TRBD1,TRBV9,TRBJ2-7,TGTGCCAGCAGCGCAACAGGGGTCGGCTACGAGCAGTACTTC,CASSATGVGYEQYF
-,TRBD1,TRBV7-9,TRBJ2-7,TGTGCCAGCAGCTCCCCCCGGGACAGATTTTACGAGCAGTACTTC,CASSSPRDRFYEQYF
-,-,TRBV29-1,TRBJ1-2,TGCAGCGCGGGAGGGACACCTAACTATGGCTACACCTTC,CSAGGTPNYGYTF
once,TRBD1,TRBV10-3,TRBJ2-2,TGTGCCATCAGTGAGGCGCACAGGGGGACCGGGGAGCTGTTTTTT,CAISEAHRGTGELFF
-,-,TRBV6-5,TRBJ2-7,TGTGCCAGCGGGGAAGGGCGAGCCTACGAGCAGTACTTC,CASGEGRAYEQYF
-,TRBD2,TRBV5-6,TRBJ2-1,TGTGCCAGCACTGGGGCTAGCGGGAGGCCTAATGAGCAGTTCTTC,CASTGASGRPNEQFF
-,-,TRBV10-3,TRBJ2-3,TGTGCCATCAGTCCCGCTAGGGGGGCAGATACGCAGTATTTT,CAISPARGADTQYF
-,TRBD1,TRBV2,TRBJ2-7,TGTGCCAGCAGATTGACAGGGGGCTCCTACGAGCAGTACTTC,CASRLTGGSYEQYF
-,TRBD2,TRBV9,TRBJ2-1,TGTGCCAGCAGCGTAGGACTAGCGGGAGGTCTCTACAATGAGCAGTTCTTC,CASSVGLAGGLYNEQFF
-,TRBD2,TRBV6-5,TRBJ2-5,TGTGCCAGCAGTTACGGGGGACTAGCTGTTGCAGAGACCCAGTACTTC,CASSYGGLAVAETQYF
-,-,TRBV7-9,TRBJ1-2,TGTGCCAGCAGCTCTACACTGCACGCTAACTATGGCTACACCTTC,CASSSTLHANYGYTF
-,TRBD2,TRBV9,TRBJ2-1,TGTGCCAGCAGCGTAGATCCCCCGGGAGGTCTTTACAATGAGCAGTTCTTC,CASSVDPPGGLYNEQFF
-,TRBD2,TRBV7-9,TRBJ2-6,TGTGCCAGCAGCTTAACTAGCGGAAACTCTGGGGCCAACGTCCTGACTTTC,CASSLTSGNSGANVLTF
once,-,TRBV5-6,TRBJ2-3,TGTGCCAGCAGCTCGAGGACAGACCCCACAGATACGCAGTATTTT,CASSSRTDPTDTQYF
-,-,TRBV7-6,TRBJ2-4,TGTGCCAGCAGCCCGGGGACCACAGCGCTAGCCAAAAACATTCAGTACTTC,CASSPGTTALAKNIQYF
-,-,TRBV18,TRBJ2-7,TGTGCCAGCTCACCGAGAGGGGGGGGAGTCCGCTCCTACGAGCAGTACTTC,CASSPRGGGVRSYEQYF
-,-,TRBV29-1,TRBJ1-1,TGCAGCGTTGAATACTCCATGAACACTGAAGCTTTCTTT,CSVEYSMNTEAFF
-,-,TRBV28,TRBJ2-2,TGTGCCAGCAGTTTGGCGACCGGGGAGCTGTTTTTT,CASSLATGELFF
-,TRBD1,TRBV28,TRBJ2-7,TGTGCCAGCAGTTTATACGCGACAGGGAGTTTCCACGAGCAGTACTTC,CASSLYATGSFHEQYF
-,-,TRBV12-2,TRBJ2-7,TGTGCAAGTCGCCTCGACAGGATCACCTACGAGCAGTACTTC,CASRLDRITYEQYF
-,-,TRBV5-4,TRBJ2-7,TGTGCCAGCAGTTATCGGGACATGTATTCCTACGAGCAGTACTTC,CASSYRDMYSYEQYF
-,-,TRBV5-4,TRBJ1-5,TGTGCCAGCAGCTTTCGGGGCGGGGGCAATCAGCCCCAGCATTTT,CASSFRGGGNQPQHF
-,-,TRBV5-8,TRBJ2-2,TGTGCCAGCAGCAATCGTCCCCCGGTCGGGCCCGGGGAGCTGTTTTTT,CASSNRPPVGPGELFF
-,-,TRBV18,TRBJ1-2,TGTGCCAGCTCACCAAAGGGGGGGGACTATGGCTACACCTTC,CASSPKGGDYGYTF
once,-,TRBV14,TRBJ2-2,TGTGCCAGCAGCCAATTCTTGGCCGGGGAGCTGTTTTTT,CASSQFLAGELFF
-,-,TRBV7-9,TRBJ1-4,TGTGCCAGCAGCTTTTCGTTGAATTCTAATGAAAAACTGTTTTTT,CASSFSLNSNEKLFF
-,TRBD1,TRBV9,TRBJ2-3,TGTGCCAGCAGCGGGCCCGGGACAGGGGCTACAGATACGCAGTATTTT,CASSGPGTGATDTQYF
once,-,TRBV11-2,TRBJ1-5,TGTGCCAGCAGCTTAGGGCCACAGCCCCAGCATTTT,CASSLGPQPQHF
-,TRBD2,TRBV28,TRBJ2-7,TGTGCCAGCAGTTACCCGGGACTAGTCTTCGAGCAGTACTTC,CASSYPGLVFEQYF
-,-,TRBV7-9,TRBJ2-7,TGTGCCAGCAGCTTATCGGGGACTCCCTACGAGCAGTACTTC,CASSLSGTPYEQYF
-,TRBD2,TRBV5-1,TRBJ2-1,TGCGCCAGCAGCCTGGAGGAGCGGGGTAGCATGAATGAGCAGTTCTTC,CASSLEERGSMNEQFF
-,-,TRBV28,TRBJ1-5,TGTGCCAGTCGTGGGGGCAGCGTAAACAATCAGCCCCAGCATTTT,CASRGGSVNNQPQHF
-,-,TRBV19,TRBJ2-2,TGTGCCAGTAGACAGATCCTTGGGAACACCGGGGAGCTGTTTTTT,CASRQILGNTGELFF
-,-,TRBV6-6,TRBJ2-5,TGTGCCAGCACTCCTATGGGGCGCGAGACCCAGTACTTC,CASTPMGRETQYF
-,-,TRBV4-2,TRBJ2-7,TGTGCCAGCAGCTTAATGGCACCTCCCTACGAGCAGTACTTC,CASSLMAPPYEQYF
once,TRBD1,TRBV15,TRBJ1-3,TGTGCCACCAGCAGAGATCAGGGGGCGAGGGGAAACACCATATATTTT,CATSRDQGARGNTIYF
-,TRBD2,TRBV19,TRBJ2-2,TGTGCCAGTAGTATTCTTCCCGGGAGGGTGAACACCGGGGAGCTGTTTTTT,CASSILPGRVNTGELFF
-,-,TRBV27,TRBJ2-3,TGTGCCAGCAGTAAAAGGGCGGATACGCAGTATTTT,CASSKRADTQYF
-,-,TRBV5-4,TRBJ2-1,TGTGCCAGCAGCTTGAGAGGACGGATTTACAATGAGCAGTTCTTC,CASSLRGRIYNEQFF
-,-,TRBV9,TRBJ1-4,TGTGCCAGCAGCGTAGAGGGGCAGGGGCATGAAAAACTGTTTTTT,CASSVEGQGHEKLFF
-,TRBD1,TRBV9,TRBJ2-2,TGTGCCAGCAGCCCCTGGACAGGGCGGTTTAATACCGGGGAGCTGTTTTTT,CASSPWTGRFNTGELFF